The rows below give T cell receptor beta chains drawn from one sample of a study of blood T cell repertoires in COVID-19. TCRdb's table, derived via immunoSEQ multiplex PCR, lists solely in-frame clones and lacks some. The sample shows 180,000 or so clones, approximately 85% of them seen only once. The source material was peripheral blood. The origin of the receptors is a woman aged 60-75 years with acute or convalescent COVID-19. CDR3s include the opening cysteine and the closing phenylalanine or tryptophan. The D gene is left open where the match is weak. Not all rows give a size; the values are once, few, many and, for expanded clones, a class.

D gene,J gene,clone size,V gene,CDR3 DNA,CDR3 protein
-,TRBJ1-2,-,TRBV3-1/TRBV3-2,TGTGCCAGCAGCCAAGTATGGACAGCTGGCTACACCTTC,CASSQVWTAGYTF
TRBD1,TRBJ1-2,-,TRBV19,TGTGCCAGTAGCCCCGGACAGGGGCCTAACTATGGCTACACCTTC,CASSPGQGPNYGYTF
TRBD1,TRBJ1-2,-,TRBV3-1/TRBV3-2,TGTGCCAGCAGCCACGGACAGGGGTCCACCAATGGCTACACCTTC,CASSHGQGSTNGYTF
-,TRBJ1-5,-,TRBV5-1,TGCGCCAGCAGCTTGAACACGGGGAGCAATCAGCCCCAGCATTTT,CASSLNTGSNQPQHF
-,TRBJ2-7,-,TRBV19,TGTGCCAGTAGTACGCCCTCGACTGGCTACGAGCAGTACTTC,CASSTPSTGYEQYF
TRBD2,TRBJ2-5,-,TRBV7-3,TGTGCCAGCAGCCCGACTAGCGGGAGTGAGACCCAGTACTTC,CASSPTSGSETQYF
-,TRBJ1-6,-,TRBV4-1,TGCGCCAGCAGCCAAGTTGGGAGAGGGGCCGGGAGGTCACCCCTCCACTTT,CASSQVGRGAGRSPLHF
-,TRBJ1-1,-,TRBV27,TGTGCCAGCAGTTCCCACAGGGAACGGGTAAACACTGAAGCTTTCTTT,CASSSHRERVNTEAFF
-,TRBJ1-2,-,TRBV7-8,TGTGCCAGCGGCAACTATGGCTACACCTTC,CASGNYGYTF
TRBD1,TRBJ2-2,once,TRBV3-1/TRBV3-2,TGTGCCACCCTAAAGGGGGCGGCTGGCGGGGAGCTGTTTTTT,CATLKGAAGGELFF
-,TRBJ1-5,few,TRBV19,TGTGCCAGTAGTATAGAGGGGCGCAGCAATCAGCCCCAGCATTTT,CASSIEGRSNQPQHF
TRBD1,TRBJ1-6,-,TRBV7-3,TGTGCCAGCAGCGCCTCTCACAGGGGACGGAATTCACCCCTCCACTTT,CASSASHRGRNSPLHF
-,TRBJ1-4,-,TRBV3-1/TRBV3-2,TGTGCCAGCAGCCAAGGAGCAGGGGCCACTCAGAATAATGAAAAACTGTTTTTT,CASSQGAGATQNNEKLFF
TRBD1,TRBJ2-2,-,TRBV30,TGTGCCTGTTCTCCCGGACAGGGTTTGTCCGGGGAGCTGTTTTTT,CACSPGQGLSGELFF
-,TRBJ1-1,few,TRBV9,TGTGCCAGCAGCGTAGGCTGGGCTATGAACACTGAAGCTTTCTTT,CASSVGWAMNTEAFF
TRBD1,TRBJ1-5,-,TRBV28,TGTGCCAGCAGTCAGGACAGGTCCGGTGTGCATTTT,CASSQDRSGVHF
TRBD1,TRBJ1-2,-,TRBV28,TGTGCCAGCAGTTTGCCCCGGGACAGGGGTCAGGGCTATGGCTACACCTTC,CASSLPRDRGQGYGYTF
-,TRBJ1-6,-,TRBV3-1/TRBV3-2,TGTGCCAGCAGCCAAGGTGGCAGGGGAAACCTTTCACCCCTCCACTTT,CASSQGGRGNLSPLHF
TRBD2,TRBJ2-1,-,TRBV3-1/TRBV3-2,TGTGCCAGCAGCGCGGTGACTAGCGGGAAAGAGGAGCAGTTCTTC,CASSAVTSGKEEQFF
TRBD2,TRBJ2-7,-,TRBV7-8,TGTGCCAGCAGCTACGGACTAGCGGGAGCGAACGAGCAGTACTTC,CASSYGLAGANEQYF
TRBD1,TRBJ1-4,-,TRBV4-1,TGCGCCAGCAGCCAAGGCTTAAGGACAGGGTCTAGGGAAAAACTGTTTTTT,CASSQGLRTGSREKLFF
TRBD2,TRBJ2-3,-,TRBV5-6,TGTGCCAGCAGCTTGTTTAGCGGGACTGGCACAGATACGCAGTATTTT,CASSLFSGTGTDTQYF
-,TRBJ1-1,-,TRBV19,TGTGCCAGTAGTATAGTGAGAGTGCTGAACACTGAAGCTTTCTTT,CASSIVRVLNTEAFF